The 22 T cell receptor beta chains below come from one sample, sequenced in a study of blood T cell repertoires in COVID-19. The data were produced by immunoSEQ multiplex PCR, yet TCRdb's version contains in-frame clones alone and is incomplete. The sample holds 250,000 to 350,000 clones, around 89% seen once. The sample comprised peripheral blood. These receptors were obtained from a man aged 18 to 35 who had recovered from COVID-19.

The chain uses TRBV4-3 and TRBJ2-1; TRBD2 matches 7 bases. The CDR3 extends over 16 amino acids. V shed 0 bases and J 6 bases; nucleotides not matched to a gene: 8. Germline CDR1 is LGHNA and CDR2 is YSLEER. CDR3 in amino acids: CASSQDSAGILNEQFF. DNA for the CDR3: TGCGCCAGCAGCCAAGATTCAGCGGGGATTCTCAATGAGCAGTTCTTC.

V is TRBV29-1 and J is TRBJ2-7, with D possibly matching TRBD2 (5 bases). This CDR3 is 12 amino acids long. Germline V gives CDR1 SQVTM, CDR2 ANQGSEA. Trimming cost V 4 bases and J 4 bases, with 11 bases left between them. The CDR3 sequence is CSVGTSGYEQYF. The CDR3 region has the DNA TGCAGCGTTGGAACCTCGGGGTACGAGCAGTACTTC.

This chain uses TRBV19 with TRBJ2-2; no clear D gene. The CDR3 has 12 residues. CDR1 LNHDA and CDR2 SQIVND come from the germline V gene (reference sequence). Between the trimmed V and J ends, which lost 8 bases and 6 bases, there was a span of 10 bases. CDR3 protein: CASWNAAGELFF. The CDR3 coding sequence is TGTGCCAGTTGGAATGCGGCCGGGGAGCTGTTTTTT.

V usage is TRBV19 and J usage is TRBJ2-7; TRBD2 matches 9 bases. Trimming at V came to 5 bases and at J to 6 bases, leaving 8 bases not matched to a gene. Germline lookup yields CDR1 LNHDA and CDR2 SQIVND (reference sequence). CDR3 length: 14 amino acids. Written as DNA, the CDR3 is TGTGCCAGTAGTGCCCAGGGACTAGCTCCCGAGCAGTACTTC. It codes for CASSAQGLAPEQYF.

The rearrangement joins TRBV7-3 to TRBJ2-2; TRBD1 aligns across 7 bases. The V gene's germline CDR1 is SGHTA and CDR2 FQGTGA. This CDR3 is 14 amino acids long. V lost 5 bases and J lost 4; bases outside the gene matches: 4. The CDR3 DNA sequence: TGTGCCAGCAGCCCGGGACAGCTCACCGGGGAGCTGTTTTTT. Translation: CASSPGQLTGELFF.

A note on this clone: Other DNA sequences within the sample encode an identical CDR3. The chain links TRBV5-1 to TRBJ2-7, with 8 bases lining up with TRBD1. This CDR3 comprises 14 residues. Trimming took 2 bases from V and 4 from J; bases not matched to a gene: 5. Germline CDR1 is SGHRS and CDR2 is YFSETQ. CDR3 sequence reads: CASSFRQGPYEQYF. DNA for the CDR3: TGCGCCAGCAGCTTCCGACAGGGGCCGTACGAGCAGTACTTC.

The chain recombines TRBV4-3 with TRBJ1-1; D not certain. V was pared by 1 base and J by 1 base, with 13 bases between. CDR1 is LGHNA, CDR2 YSLEER, per germline. This CDR3 contains 16 residues. The CDR3 reads CASSQGISAENTEAFF. The DNA for the CDR3 is TGCGCCAGCAGCCAAGGGATTTCGGCGGAGAACACTGAAGCTTTCTTT.

The chain joins TRBV6-1 to TRBJ1-2; no definite D call. The CDR3 sequence is 15 residues long. Per germline, CDR1 MNHNS and CDR2 SASEGT. V lost 2 bases to trimming and J lost 3 bases, with 13 bases between them. The CDR3 here is CASSEIWHPDYGYTF. CDR3 sequence (DNA): TGTGCCAGCAGTGAAATTTGGCACCCCGACTATGGCTACACCTTC.

The chain employs TRBV18 and TRBJ2-3; a weak D match, TRBD1 (6 bases). Germline assignment: CDR1 KGHSH and CDR2 LQKENI. The CDR3 is made up of 16 amino acids. Trimming stripped 2 bases from V and 3 bases from J, with 15 bases between. CDR3 sequence reads: CASSPARQGGTDTQYF. Here the CDR3 DNA reads TGTGCCAGCTCACCAGCTAGGCAAGGGGGAACAGATACGCAGTATTTT.

This chain links TRBV19 with TRBJ2-2; 9 bases match TRBD1. V dropped 9 bases and J dropped 1; count of bases not matched to a gene: 3. CDR1 and CDR2 from the germline V gene are LNHDA and SQIVND (reference sequence). The CDR3 extends over 14 amino acids. The CDR3 nucleotides are TGTGCCAGCTCGGGACAGGGGAACACCGGGGAGCTGTTTTTT. It codes for CASSGQGNTGELFF.

The chain carries TRBV3-1 (or the pseudogene TRBV3-2) and TRBJ1-1; maybe TRBD1 (5 bases). The CDR3 is made up of 14 amino acids. Germline CDR1 reads LGHDT; CDR2 reads YNNKEL (reference sequence). V was clipped by 7 bases and J by 0 bases, with 12 bases between them. The CDR3 protein is CASTFQGMNTEAFF. The CDR3 DNA reads as TGTGCCAGCACTTTCCAGGGAATGAACACTGAAGCTTTCTTT.

The count of this clone is one. The chain recombines TRBV7-7 with TRBJ2-5; the D gene is possibly TRBD2 (6 bases). The CDR3 sequence is 18 residues long. Trimming shortened V by 1 base and J by 1 base, and 19 bases separated the two germline ends. Germline V gene lookup returns CDR1 SSHAT and CDR2 FNYEAQ (reference sequence). CDR3 sequence: CASSLGLSLAGLQETQYF. CDR3 DNA: TGTGCCAGCAGCTTAGGGCTTAGCTTGGCGGGACTCCAAGAGACCCAGTACTTC. Filled out from reference TRBV7-7 and TRBJ2-5, the complete variable domain reads GAGVSQSPRYKVTKRGQDVTLRCDPISSHATLYWYQQALGQGPEFLTYFNYEAQPDKSGLPSDRFSAERPEGSISTLTIQRTEQRDSAMYRCASSLGLSLAGLQETQYFGPGTRLLVL.

The gene calls are TRBV19 and TRBJ1-2; D remains unclear. V lost 4 bases to trimming and J lost 3 bases, with 12 bases between them. CDR1 and CDR2 from the germline V gene are LNHDA and SQIVND (reference sequence). The CDR3 contains 14 residues. For the CDR3, the DNA is TGTGCCAGTAGTACCGGAGAGTCGGACTATGGCTACACCTTC. This translates into CASSTGESDYGYTF.

The chain is built from TRBV29-1 and TRBJ1-1; TRBD1 aligns across 11 bases. The CDR3 extends over 15 amino acids. The germline CDR1 and CDR2 sequences are SQVTM and ANQGSEA. V lost 0 bases to trimming and J lost 4 bases; unmatched junction nucleotides: 4. CDR3 DNA: TGCAGCGTTGAAGATCGAGGGACAGGGGGCACTGAAGCTTTCTTT. Amino acid sequence: CSVEDRGTGGTEAFF.

This clone was recorded a few times. The rearrangement links TRBV7-2 to TRBJ1-1, with 12 bases that match TRBD1. Trimming at V came to 5 bases and at J to 0 bases, leaving 4 bases not matched to a gene. This CDR3 is 16 amino acids long. CDR1 SGHTA and CDR2 FQGNSA come from the germline V gene. CDR3 DNA sequence: TGTGCCAGCAGCGACCGGGACAGGGGGCTGAACACTGAAGCTTTCTTT. Encoded protein: CASSDRDRGLNTEAFF.

The V call is TRBV5-1, the J call TRBJ2-3, with 9 bases that match TRBD2. CDR1 is SGHRS, CDR2 YFSETQ, per germline. CDR3 length equals 16 residues. J was trimmed by 0 bases and V by 4 bases; bases with no gene match: 6. DNA for the CDR3: TGCGCCAGCAGCCACCGACTAGCGGCGAGCACAGATACGCAGTATTTT. Translating it yields CASSHRLAASTDTQYF.

This rearrangement joins TRBV13 to TRBJ2-2; D is possibly TRBD2 (6 bases). V was cut by 8 bases and J by 5 bases, with 15 bases left in between. The germline V gene encodes CDR1 PRHDT and CDR2 FYEKMQ (reference sequence). CDR3 size: 14 residues. The CDR3 region is CASSRGERTGELFF. DNA of the CDR3: TGTGCCAGCTCGCGGGGTGAAAGGACCGGGGAGCTGTTTTTT.

This chain links TRBV20-1 with TRBJ1-2; 8 bases are shared with TRBD1. Germline CDR1 DFQATT, CDR2 SNEGSKA (reference sequence). V was pared by 6 bases and J by 4 bases, with 1 base of the junction left unmatched. The CDR3 length is 11 residues. The CDR3 reads CSAGTGYGYTF. The CDR3 DNA follows: TGCAGTGCGGGGACAGGCTATGGCTACACCTTC.

In its sample, this clone was seen a few times. CDR3 region: CASSVLSSGGSYNEQFF. DNA of the CDR3: TGTGCCAGCAGTGTCCTCTCTAGCGGGGGGTCCTACAATGAGCAGTTCTTC. The chain links TRBV25-1 to TRBJ2-1; 11 positions agree with TRBD2. This CDR3 is built from 17 residues. V lost 4 bases and J lost 1; bases outside the gene matches: 6. CDR1 and CDR2 (germline): MGHDK, SYGVNS.

The gene calls are TRBV7-2 and TRBJ1-1; TRBD1 matches at 9 bases. V trimming: 4 bases; J trimming: 3 bases; junction bases outside the gene matches: 15. CDR1 is SGHTA, CDR2 FQGNSA, per germline. The CDR3 has 18 amino acids. For the CDR3, the DNA is TGTGCCAGCAGCTATCGAGCGGGACAGGGTATGCTCTACACTGAAGCTTTCTTT. Amino acid sequence: CASSYRAGQGMLYTEAFF.

This clone has just one count. The gene calls are TRBV24-1 and TRBJ1-5, with 8 bases fitting TRBD1. Per the germline V gene, CDR1 is KGHDR and CDR2 is SFDVKD. This CDR3 spans 16 amino acids. J gave up 5 bases and V 5 bases, and 10 bases lay outside the gene matches. The CDR3 nucleotides read TGTGCCACCAGTGCCGTGGACAGGGCCAAACATCAGCCCCAGCATTTT. Translated, it gives CATSAVDRAKHQPQHF.

V is TRBV28 and J is TRBJ2-1; 15 nucleotides match TRBD2. The CDR3 totals 15 residues. V dropped 2 bases and J dropped 8; count of bases not matched to a gene: 1. The germline CDR1 and CDR2 sequences are MDHEN and SYDVKM. CDR3 coding DNA: TGTGCCAGCAGTTTAGGACTAGCGGGGGGGCATGAGCAGTTCTTC. Protein sequence: CASSLGLAGGHEQFF.